This T cell receptor beta chain emerged from a study of human T cells and chemical hapten exposure. Study context: Minor pooled library volume differences mainly drove per-sample TCR yield variation. Study outcomes and limitations: A positive correlation with patch test score was shown by PT1 expanded TCR counts.

The ends were cut back, 1 base at V and 7 bases at J, with 17 bases in the middle. The CDR3 contains 16 residues. Germline V gene lookup returns CDR1 LGHNA and CDR2 YNFKEQ. Comment on this clonotype: Its antigen is not identified.

The library labeled individual cDNA molecules by adding unique molecular identifiers to them. TCRdb recomputed calls from the RACE reads with MiXCR, one row per CDR3 protein. The data show 300,000 to 400,000 distinct CDR3 sequences, more than 4.5% seen once. Time point noted: pre-sensitization, week 0. Regarding treatment: therapeutic diphenylcyclopropenone sensitization with weekly scalp DPC. The sample in question was whole blood, obtained in connection with sensitization to the hapten diphenylcyclopropenone (DPC). This chain links TRBV4-2 with TRBJ2-1, with D perhaps TRBD2 (5 bases). This receptor was obtained from a woman between 45 and 60 years old with alopecia areata. Some clones in this sample may be carry-over from other donors' samples. The CDR3 region is CASSQGRLASWNEQFF. CDR3 DNA sequence: TGTGCCAGCAGCCAAGGGAGGCTAGCTTCGTGGAATGAGCAGTTCTTC.